These T cell receptor beta chains were read from a single sample in a study of blood T cell repertoires in COVID-19. Sequencing used immunoSEQ multiplex PCR; TCRdb keeps in-frame clones, though not all of them. The sample comprises hundreds of thousands of clones, approximately 90% of which are singletons, and 0.82% rests with the top ten. Sequencing used peripheral blood. These receptors were taken from a man between 60 and 75 years old with COVID-19, enrolled during active disease. The CDR3 runs from the conserved cysteine through the conserved F or W. The order of the fields is D gene, clone size, V gene, J gene, CDR3 protein, CDR3 DNA. The D gene is left open where the match is weak. Where a row states a size, it is once, few, many or the class of an expanded clone; other rows omit it.

TRBD1,-,TRBV28,TRBJ2-7,CASREGTGPEQYF,TGTGCCAGCAGGGAGGGGACAGGGCCCGAGCAGTACTTC
-,-,TRBV7-3,TRBJ1-2,CASSSQPGSNYGYTF,TGTGCCAGCAGCTCACAGCCTGGGTCCAACTATGGCTACACCTTC
-,-,TRBV6-1,TRBJ1-2,CASSGGGLSRLYGYTF,TGTGCCAGCAGTGGGGGGGGACTCTCTCGGCTCTATGGCTACACCTTC
-,once,TRBV28,TRBJ1-2,CASSLGGPGGYTF,TGTGCCAGCAGTTTAGGGGGCCCAGGAGGCTACACCTTC
-,few,TRBV27,TRBJ2-7,CASSLSGAGPYEQYF,TGTGCCAGCAGTTTATCGGGGGCCGGACCCTACGAGCAGTACTTC
-,-,TRBV11-3,TRBJ1-3,CASSLGPNSGNTIYF,TGTGCCAGCAGCTTAGGGCCGAACTCTGGAAACACCATATATTTT
TRBD2,-,TRBV9,TRBJ2-5,CASSVGLAGGETQYF,TGTGCCAGCAGCGTAGGGCTAGCGGGTGGAGAGACCCAGTACTTC
-,-,TRBV5-4,TRBJ1-6,CASSIQGTSSPLHF,TGTGCCAGCAGCATACAGGGCACCAGTTCACCCCTCCACTTT
-,-,TRBV3-1/TRBV3-2,TRBJ1-1,CASSRDIENTEAFF,TGTGCCAGCAGCCGGGACATAGAGAACACTGAAGCTTTCTTT
-,-,TRBV7-9,TRBJ2-2,CASSLAIPSTGELFF,TGTGCCAGCAGCTTAGCGATTCCGAGCACCGGGGAGCTGTTTTTT
-,-,TRBV6-5,TRBJ2-3,CASSYPTQSSTDTQYF,TGTGCCAGCAGTTACCCAACCCAGTCCAGCACAGATACGCAGTATTTT
-,once,TRBV13,TRBJ2-7,CASSFDGRGSSYEQYF,TGTGCCAGCAGCTTCGATGGGAGAGGGAGCTCCTACGAGCAGTACTTC
TRBD2,-,TRBV19,TRBJ2-5,CASRPLAGGETQYF,TGTGCCAGTAGACCGCTAGCGGGGGGGGAGACCCAGTACTTC
-,-,TRBV5-1,TRBJ2-7,CASSRSGDNTYDKQYF,TGCGCCAGCAGCCGGTCAGGGGACAACACCTACGATAAGCAGTACTTC
TRBD1,-,TRBV19,TRBJ1-4,CASQQGAPNEKLFF,TGTGCCAGTCAACAGGGGGCGCCTAATGAAAAACTGTTTTTT
TRBD2,-,TRBV5-4,TRBJ2-1,CASSKGLAGGGYNEQFF,TGTGCCAGCAGCAAGGGACTAGCGGGAGGGGGTTACAATGAGCAGTTCTTC
TRBD2,-,TRBV28,TRBJ2-7,CASSLMGASGRPSSYEQYF,TGTGCCAGCAGTTTAATGGGTGCTAGCGGGAGGCCGAGCTCCTACGAGCAGTACTTC
-,few,TRBV25-1,TRBJ1-4,CASSGRDGFEKLFF,TGTGCCAGCAGTGGGAGGGATGGTTTTGAAAAACTGTTTTTT
TRBD2,-,TRBV11-2,TRBJ2-1,CASSLDGYGLAGLYNEQFF,TGTGCCAGCAGCTTAGATGGATACGGTCTAGCGGGGCTTTACAATGAGCAGTTCTTC
-,-,TRBV4-2,TRBJ2-7,CASSQPGLRSYEQYF,TGTGCCAGCAGCCAACCGGGACTGCGCTCCTACGAGCAGTACTTC
-,-,TRBV6-5,TRBJ1-5,CASSIRGNQPQHF,TGTGCCAGCAGTATTCGAGGCAATCAGCCCCAGCATTTT
TRBD2,-,TRBV25-1,TRBJ2-7,CASSKAGGPPSYEQYF,TGTGCCAGCAGTAAAGCGGGAGGGCCACCCTCCTACGAGCAGTACTTC
-,-,TRBV3-1/TRBV3-2,TRBJ1-5,CASSQDLTRGGQPQHF,TGTGCCAGCAGCCAAGATCTTACAAGGGGCGGTCAGCCCCAGCATTTT
TRBD1,-,TRBV7-3,TRBJ2-3,CASSLGTGYESDTQYF,TGTGCCAGCAGCTTAGGGACAGGATACGAGTCTGATACGCAGTATTTT
TRBD1,-,TRBV5-4,TRBJ1-2,CASSLSGTGGGYTF,TGTGCCAGCAGCTTGTCCGGGACAGGGGGCGGCTACACCTTC
-,-,TRBV6-6,TRBJ1-5,CASSSNDQPQHF,TGTGCCAGCAGTTCCAATGATCAGCCCCAGCATTTT
-,-,TRBV5-1,TRBJ1-1,CASSLSGDRNTEAFF,TGCGCCAGCAGCTTATCAGGGGATCGGAACACTGAAGCTTTCTTT
TRBD2,-,TRBV7-2,TRBJ2-2,CASSSTSGGLGRNGELFF,TGTGCCAGCAGCTCGACTAGCGGGGGGCTCGGGAGAAACGGGGAGCTGTTTTTT
-,once,TRBV9,TRBJ1-2,CASSANIALGVLYTF,TGTGCCAGCAGCGCTAATATCGCTCTTGGAGTCTTGTACACCTTC
-,-,TRBV27,TRBJ1-1,CASSYWAGAEAFF,TGTGCCAGCAGTTACTGGGCCGGGGCTGAAGCTTTCTTT
TRBD1,-,TRBV27,TRBJ2-1,CASMVAGGYNEQFF,TGTGCCAGCATGGTGGCAGGGGGATACAATGAGCAGTTCTTC
-,few,TRBV27,TRBJ1-5,CASSLSGLFPLSNQPQHF,TGTGCCAGCAGTTTATCGGGCCTTTTTCCCCTGAGCAATCAGCCCCAGCATTTT
-,-,TRBV27,TRBJ1-2,CASSPIRPEVYGYTF,TGTGCCAGCAGTCCTATACGTCCGGAGGTCTATGGCTACACCTTC
-,-,TRBV7-6,TRBJ2-1,CASSSFLRDGRSSYNEQFF,TGTGCCAGCAGCTCCTTCCTTCGGGACGGGAGAAGCTCCTACAATGAGCAGTTCTTC
-,once,TRBV5-1,TRBJ2-7,CASSFAGGSSYEQYF,TGCGCCAGCAGCTTCGCCGGGGGAAGCTCCTACGAGCAGTACTTC
-,-,TRBV3-1/TRBV3-2,TRBJ1-6,CASSQAGGVYNSPLHF,TGTGCCAGCAGCCAAGCGGGAGGGGTGTATAATTCACCCCTCCACTTT
TRBD1,-,TRBV7-2,TRBJ2-7,CASSQPTGVGEQYF,TGTGCCAGCAGCCAGCCGACAGGGGTCGGGGAGCAGTACTTC
TRBD1,-,TRBV27,TRBJ1-2,CASSDRDYGYTF,TGTGCCAGCTCCGACAGGGACTATGGCTACACCTTC
TRBD1,once,TRBV5-6,TRBJ1-1,CASGTGGLRTEAFF,TGTGCCAGCGGTACAGGGGGGCTGAGGACTGAAGCTTTCTTT
TRBD1,-,TRBV24-1,TRBJ2-5,CATSDKGTGVRETQYF,TGTGCCACCAGTGACAAAGGGACAGGGGTTCGAGAGACCCAGTACTTC
-,-,TRBV30,TRBJ1-1,CAWGERQSFLSEAFF,TGTGCCTGGGGGGAGCGGCAGAGCTTCCTCTCGGAAGCTTTCTTT
-,-,TRBV7-2,TRBJ2-5,CASSLNGAQETQYF,TGTGCCAGCAGCTTAAATGGGGCCCAAGAGACCCAGTACTTC